The clone carrying this T cell receptor beta chain was observed many times. Its antigen is currently unknown. TCRdb used MiXCR to reprocess the 5' RACE reads, holding one entry per CDR3 protein. The data contain about 30,000 distinct CDR3 sequences, 15% of them seen just once; the ten biggest clones take up about 28%. This sample was taken from a study of neurological immune-mediated disorders. Overall study findings and caveats: The greatest TCR clonal expansion occurred in HTLV-1-associated myelopathy and the least in multiple sclerosis, which fell below healthy controls.

The germline V gene encodes CDR1 ENHRY and CDR2 SYGVKD. V lost 3 bases, J lost 4 bases, and 15 bases lay in between. This CDR3 is 16 amino acids long. Material: PBMCs. This TCR came from a man between 65 and 85 years old in good health. The chain uses TRBV10-3 and TRBJ1-4, with a weak D call TRBD1 (6 bases). CDR3 sequence: CAISEPQGRGNEKLFF. CDR3 DNA sequence: TGTGCCATCAGTGAACCACAGGGTCGGGGTAATGAAAAACTGTTTTTT.